These 2 T cell receptor beta chains were all obtained from the same sample, sequenced in a study of blood T cell repertoires in COVID-19. Method: immunoSEQ multiplex PCR; TCRdb's copy keeps in-frame clones and lacks some. The sample contains some 150,000 clones, around nine tenths of which appear only once. Material: peripheral blood. All receptors derive from a woman aged 50 to 60 with active or convalescent COVID-19.

This sequence joins TRBV7-9 and TRBJ1-2, with D hard to call. From germline, CDR1 is SEHNR and CDR2 FQNEAQ (reference sequence). This CDR3 is 14 amino acids long. Trimming removed 3 bases at V and 4 bases at J, with 12 bases between. The CDR3 nucleotides read TGTGCCAGCAGCTTCGGGGATAATGGCTATGGCTACACCTTC. Residues: CASSFGDNGYGYTF.

The rearrangement uses TRBV6-5 and TRBJ2-2; D possibly corresponds to TRBD1 (5 bases). The CDR3 contains 13 residues. V gave up 6 bases and J gave up 5 bases, with 10 bases separating them. Germline-derived CDR1 and CDR2 are MNHEY and SVGAGI. This CDR3 is CASSRVGTGELFF. CDR3 DNA sequence: TGTGCCAGCAGCAGGGTTGGGACCGGGGAGCTGTTTTTT.